Given below is one T cell receptor (beta chain) in context. Its target is unknown. This sample was included in a study of T cells after posttransplantation cyclophosphamide. Study observations and caveats: Later blood repertoires were often dominated by clones from the donor CD8+ memory compartment. Blood and skin or GI T cell repertoires showed limited TRB overlap. TRB clonality was highly associated with recipient CMV seropositivity and reactivation.

Sequencing was performed with immunoSEQ multiplex PCR; in TCRdb, only in-frame clones are kept and a portion is missing. The sample has roughly 30,000 clones, roughly 89% seen once; the top ten hold around 14%. CDR3 size: 16 residues. Between the trimmed V and J ends, which lost 1 base and 2 bases, there was a span of 15 bases. CDR1 is MGHRA and CDR2 is YSYEKL in the germline V gene. Material: PBMCs. This TCR derives from a woman in her thirties or forties with a blood cancer, CMV-positive, and with a related stem cell donor. This sequence joins TRBV4-1 and TRBJ2-7; D uncertain. CDR3 nucleotide sequence: TGCGCCAGCAGCCAAGGTTCGGTTTCCTTACCCTACGAGCAGTACTTC. Residues: CASSQGSVSLPYEQYF.